This T cell receptor (beta chain) was sequenced for a study of blood T cells in healthy people across ages. A J-beta primer mix and a sample-barcoded 5' primer were used in a second PCR of roughly 6 to 12 cycles. TCRdb fed the 5' RACE reads into MiXCR, producing one record per CDR3 protein. This sample carries 780,000 or so distinct CDR3 sequences, approximately 60% of them seen once, and the ten largest clones take roughly 26%. The V gene end was trimmed by 4 bases and the J gene end by 2 bases; junction bases not matched to a gene: 4. This CDR3 contains 15 residues. Germline CDR1 reads MNHEY; CDR2 reads SVGAGI.

The source material was blood. This TCR was recovered from a man aged 35-49 years in good health. The rearrangement joins TRBV6-5 to TRBJ2-2; 7 positions agree with TRBD1. The CDR3 sequence: CASSSIGGNTGELFF. The CDR3 nucleotides read TGTGCCAGCAGTTCTATAGGGGGCAACACCGGGGAGCTGTTTTTT.